This is a list of T cell receptor beta chains from one sample in a study of blood T cell repertoires in COVID-19. TCRdb's table, derived via immunoSEQ multiplex PCR, lists solely in-frame clones and lacks some. The table records 340,000 or so clones, around 86% of them present only once. What was sequenced was peripheral blood. The receptors shown here come from a man aged 50 to 59 with active or convalescent COVID-19. The CDR3 runs from the conserved cysteine through the conserved F or W. D genes are given only for firm matches. The size field is filled for only some rows; it gives once, few, many or a size class.

clone size: NA
V gene: TRBV30
J gene: TRBJ2-7
D gene: NA
CDR3 length: 14
CDR3 protein: CAWSVPPGGIEQYF
CDR3 DNA: TGTGCCTGGAGTGTCCCCCCCGGGGGTATTGAGCAGTACTTC

clone size: NA
V gene: TRBV10-3
J gene: TRBJ1-5
D gene: NA
CDR3 length: 14
CDR3 protein: CAISESPGNQPQHF
CDR3 DNA: TGTGCCATCAGTGAGTCTCCAGGAAATCAGCCCCAGCATTTT

clone size: NA
V gene: TRBV4-3
J gene: TRBJ2-1
D gene: TRBD1
CDR3 length: 17
CDR3 protein: CASSQESPRQGNNEQFF
CDR3 DNA: TGCGCCAGCAGCCAAGAGAGTCCGAGACAGGGTAACAATGAGCAGTTCTTC

clone size: NA
V gene: TRBV16
J gene: TRBJ1-1
D gene: NA
CDR3 length: 12
CDR3 protein: CASSQQYTEAFF
CDR3 DNA: TGTGCCAGCAGCCAACAGTACACTGAAGCTTTCTTT

clone size: NA
V gene: TRBV18
J gene: TRBJ2-1
D gene: TRBD2
CDR3 length: 14
CDR3 protein: CASSPREGHNEQFF
CDR3 DNA: TGTGCCAGCTCACCCCGGGAGGGCCACAATGAGCAGTTCTTC

clone size: NA
V gene: TRBV7-2
J gene: TRBJ1-2
D gene: NA
CDR3 length: 17
CDR3 protein: CASSFNQGQGEMYGYTF
CDR3 DNA: TGTGCCAGCAGCTTTAATCAGGGCCAGGGTGAAATGTATGGCTACACCTTC

clone size: NA
V gene: TRBV5-1
J gene: TRBJ2-3
D gene: TRBD2
CDR3 length: 16
CDR3 protein: CASSRGLASSTDTQYF
CDR3 DNA: TGCGCCAGCAGCAGGGGACTAGCGAGCAGCACAGATACGCAGTATTTT

clone size: NA
V gene: TRBV19
J gene: TRBJ1-3
D gene: NA
CDR3 length: 14
CDR3 protein: CASSKSSSGNTIYF
CDR3 DNA: TGTGCCAGTAGTAAGTCTTCCAGTGGAAACACCATATATTTT

clone size: few
V gene: TRBV4-1
J gene: TRBJ2-2
D gene: TRBD2
CDR3 length: 18
CDR3 protein: CASSQVPPGGGNTGELFF
CDR3 DNA: TGCGCCAGCAGCCAAGTTCCCCCGGGAGGGGGGAACACCGGGGAGCTGTTTTTT

clone size: NA
V gene: TRBV15
J gene: TRBJ2-3
D gene: TRBD2
CDR3 length: 16
CDR3 protein: CATSRGLAGETDTQYF
CDR3 DNA: TGTGCCACCAGCAGAGGACTAGCGGGGGAGACAGATACGCAGTATTTT

clone size: NA
V gene: TRBV5-1
J gene: TRBJ1-1
D gene: NA
CDR3 length: 13
CDR3 protein: CASSLGGGTEAFF
CDR3 DNA: TGCGCCAGCAGCTTGGGAGGGGGCACTGAAGCTTTCTTT

clone size: NA
V gene: TRBV2
J gene: TRBJ2-5
D gene: NA
CDR3 length: 13
CDR3 protein: CASSGQGPETQYF
CDR3 DNA: TGTGCCAGCAGTGGGCAGGGGCCAGAGACCCAGTACTTC

clone size: NA
V gene: TRBV28
J gene: TRBJ2-3
D gene: TRBD2
CDR3 length: 15
CDR3 protein: CASSLVTSGVDTQYF
CDR3 DNA: TGTGCCAGCAGTTTGGTGACTAGCGGGGTCGATACGCAGTATTTT

clone size: NA
V gene: TRBV21-1
J gene: TRBJ2-2
D gene: NA
CDR3 length: 19
CDR3 protein: CASSKGKGLAGENTGELFF
CDR3 DNA: TGTGCCAGCAGCAAAGGAAAGGGACTAGCGGGGGAGAACACCGGGGAGCTGTTTTTT

clone size: once
V gene: TRBV28
J gene: TRBJ1-6
D gene: NA
CDR3 length: 14
CDR3 protein: CASSLKPSRAPLHF
CDR3 DNA: TGTGCCAGCAGTTTAAAACCGTCCCGGGCACCCCTCCACTTT

clone size: NA
V gene: TRBV10-3
J gene: TRBJ2-1
D gene: TRBD2
CDR3 length: 16
CDR3 protein: CAISGLAGSSYNEQFF
CDR3 DNA: TGTGCCATCAGTGGACTAGCGGGGAGCTCCTACAATGAGCAGTTCTTC